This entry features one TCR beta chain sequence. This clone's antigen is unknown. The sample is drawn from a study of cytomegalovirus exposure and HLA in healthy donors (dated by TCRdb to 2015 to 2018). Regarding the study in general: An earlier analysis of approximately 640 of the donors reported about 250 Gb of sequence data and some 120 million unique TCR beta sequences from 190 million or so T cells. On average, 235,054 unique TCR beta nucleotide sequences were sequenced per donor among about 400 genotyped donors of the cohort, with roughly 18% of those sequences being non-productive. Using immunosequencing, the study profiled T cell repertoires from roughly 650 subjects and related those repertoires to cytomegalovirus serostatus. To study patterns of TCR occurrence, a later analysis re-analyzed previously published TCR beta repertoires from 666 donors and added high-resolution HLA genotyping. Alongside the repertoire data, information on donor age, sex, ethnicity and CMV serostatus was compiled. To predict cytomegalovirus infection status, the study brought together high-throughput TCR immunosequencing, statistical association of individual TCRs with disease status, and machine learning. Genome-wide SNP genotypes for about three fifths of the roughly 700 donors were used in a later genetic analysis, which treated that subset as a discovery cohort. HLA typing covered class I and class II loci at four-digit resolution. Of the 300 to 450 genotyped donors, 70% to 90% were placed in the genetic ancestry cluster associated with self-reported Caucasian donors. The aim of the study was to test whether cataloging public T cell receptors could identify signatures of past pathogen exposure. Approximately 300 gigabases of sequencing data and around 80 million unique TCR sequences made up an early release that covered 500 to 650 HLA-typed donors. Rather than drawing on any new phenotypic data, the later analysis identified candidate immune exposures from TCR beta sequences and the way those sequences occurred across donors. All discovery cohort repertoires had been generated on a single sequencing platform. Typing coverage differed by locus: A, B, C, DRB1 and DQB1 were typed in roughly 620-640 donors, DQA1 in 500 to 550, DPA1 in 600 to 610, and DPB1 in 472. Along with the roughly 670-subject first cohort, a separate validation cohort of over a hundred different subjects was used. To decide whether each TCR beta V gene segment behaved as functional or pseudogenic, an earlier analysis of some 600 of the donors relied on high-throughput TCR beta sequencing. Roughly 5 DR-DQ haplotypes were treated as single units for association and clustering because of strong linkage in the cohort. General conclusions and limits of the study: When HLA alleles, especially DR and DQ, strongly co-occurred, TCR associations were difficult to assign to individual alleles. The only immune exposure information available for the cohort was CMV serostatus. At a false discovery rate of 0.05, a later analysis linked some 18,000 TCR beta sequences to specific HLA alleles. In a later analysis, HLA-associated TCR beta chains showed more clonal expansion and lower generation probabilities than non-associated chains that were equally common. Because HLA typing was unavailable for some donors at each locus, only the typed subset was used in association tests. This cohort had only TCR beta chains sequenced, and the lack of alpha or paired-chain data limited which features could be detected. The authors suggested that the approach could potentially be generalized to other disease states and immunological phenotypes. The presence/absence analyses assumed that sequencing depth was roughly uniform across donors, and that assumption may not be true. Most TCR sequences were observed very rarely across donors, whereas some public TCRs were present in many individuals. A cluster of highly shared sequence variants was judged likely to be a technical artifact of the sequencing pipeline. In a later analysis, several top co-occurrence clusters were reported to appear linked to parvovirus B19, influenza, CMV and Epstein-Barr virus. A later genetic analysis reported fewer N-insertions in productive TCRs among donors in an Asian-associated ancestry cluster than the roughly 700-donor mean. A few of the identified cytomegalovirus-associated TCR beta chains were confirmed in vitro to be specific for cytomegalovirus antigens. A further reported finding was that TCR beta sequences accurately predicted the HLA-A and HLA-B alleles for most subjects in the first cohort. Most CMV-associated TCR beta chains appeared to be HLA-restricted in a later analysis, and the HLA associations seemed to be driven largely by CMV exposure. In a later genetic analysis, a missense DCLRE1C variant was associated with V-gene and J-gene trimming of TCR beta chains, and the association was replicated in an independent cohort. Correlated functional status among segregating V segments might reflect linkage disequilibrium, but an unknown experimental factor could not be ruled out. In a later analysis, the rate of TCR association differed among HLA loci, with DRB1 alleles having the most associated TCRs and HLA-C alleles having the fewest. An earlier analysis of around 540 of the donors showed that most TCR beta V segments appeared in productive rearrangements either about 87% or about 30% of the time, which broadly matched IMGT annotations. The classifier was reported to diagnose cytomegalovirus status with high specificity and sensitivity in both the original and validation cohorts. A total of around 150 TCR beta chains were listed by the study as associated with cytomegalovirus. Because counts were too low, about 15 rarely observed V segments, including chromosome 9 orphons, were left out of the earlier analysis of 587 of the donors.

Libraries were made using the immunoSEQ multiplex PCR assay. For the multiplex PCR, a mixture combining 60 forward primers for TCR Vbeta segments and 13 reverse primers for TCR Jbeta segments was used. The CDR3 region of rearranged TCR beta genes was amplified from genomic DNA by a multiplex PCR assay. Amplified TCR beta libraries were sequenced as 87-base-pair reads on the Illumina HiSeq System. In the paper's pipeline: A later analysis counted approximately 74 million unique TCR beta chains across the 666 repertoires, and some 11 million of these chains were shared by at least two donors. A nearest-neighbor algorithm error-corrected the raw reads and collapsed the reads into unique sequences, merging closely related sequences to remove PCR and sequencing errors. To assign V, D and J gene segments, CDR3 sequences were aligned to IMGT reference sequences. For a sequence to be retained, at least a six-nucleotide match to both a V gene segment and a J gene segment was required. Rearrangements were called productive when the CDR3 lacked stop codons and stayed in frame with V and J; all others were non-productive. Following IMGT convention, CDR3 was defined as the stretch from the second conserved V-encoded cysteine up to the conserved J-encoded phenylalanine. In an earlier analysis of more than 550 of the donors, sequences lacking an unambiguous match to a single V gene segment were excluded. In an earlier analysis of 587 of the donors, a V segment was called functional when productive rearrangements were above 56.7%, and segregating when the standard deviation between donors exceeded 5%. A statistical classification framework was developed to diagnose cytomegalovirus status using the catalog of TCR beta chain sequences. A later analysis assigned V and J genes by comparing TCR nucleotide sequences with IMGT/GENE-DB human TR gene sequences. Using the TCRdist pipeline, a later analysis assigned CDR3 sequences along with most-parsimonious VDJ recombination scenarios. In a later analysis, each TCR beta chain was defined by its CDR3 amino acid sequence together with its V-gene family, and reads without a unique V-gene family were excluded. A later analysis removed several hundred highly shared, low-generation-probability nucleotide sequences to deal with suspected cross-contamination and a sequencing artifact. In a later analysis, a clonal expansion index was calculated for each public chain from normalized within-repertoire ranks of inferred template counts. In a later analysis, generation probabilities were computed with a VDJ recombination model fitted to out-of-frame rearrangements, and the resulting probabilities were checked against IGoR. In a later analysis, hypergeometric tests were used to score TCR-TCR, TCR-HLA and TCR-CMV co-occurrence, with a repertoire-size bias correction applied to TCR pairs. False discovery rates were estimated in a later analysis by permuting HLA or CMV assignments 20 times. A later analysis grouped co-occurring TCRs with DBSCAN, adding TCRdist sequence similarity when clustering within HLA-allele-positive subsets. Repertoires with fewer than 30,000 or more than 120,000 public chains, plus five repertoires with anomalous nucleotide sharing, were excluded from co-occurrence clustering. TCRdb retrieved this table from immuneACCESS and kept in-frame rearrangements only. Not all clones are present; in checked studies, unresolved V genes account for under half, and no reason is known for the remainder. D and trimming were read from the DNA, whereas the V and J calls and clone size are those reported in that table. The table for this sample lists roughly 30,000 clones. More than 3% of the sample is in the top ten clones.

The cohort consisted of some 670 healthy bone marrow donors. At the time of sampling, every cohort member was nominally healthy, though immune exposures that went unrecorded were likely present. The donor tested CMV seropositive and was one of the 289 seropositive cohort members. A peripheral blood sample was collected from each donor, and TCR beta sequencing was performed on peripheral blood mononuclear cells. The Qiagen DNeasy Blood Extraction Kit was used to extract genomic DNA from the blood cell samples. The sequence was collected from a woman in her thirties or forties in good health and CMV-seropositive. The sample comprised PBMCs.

The nucleotide sequence is TGCGCCAGCAGCTTGGGACAGGGCTGGGACTACGAGCAGTACTTC. Its protein reads: CASSLGQGWDYEQYF. This chain is built from TRBV5-1 and TRBJ2-7; TRBD1 agrees with 7 junctional bases. Ends trimmed: V by 0 bases, J by 3 bases; bases unmatched to a gene: 6. The germline V gene yields SGHRS for CDR1 and YFSETQ for CDR2. Taken from cysteine to phenylalanine, the CDR3 has 15 residues. Just the 45-base CDR3 DNA is kept, in frame starting at base 1.